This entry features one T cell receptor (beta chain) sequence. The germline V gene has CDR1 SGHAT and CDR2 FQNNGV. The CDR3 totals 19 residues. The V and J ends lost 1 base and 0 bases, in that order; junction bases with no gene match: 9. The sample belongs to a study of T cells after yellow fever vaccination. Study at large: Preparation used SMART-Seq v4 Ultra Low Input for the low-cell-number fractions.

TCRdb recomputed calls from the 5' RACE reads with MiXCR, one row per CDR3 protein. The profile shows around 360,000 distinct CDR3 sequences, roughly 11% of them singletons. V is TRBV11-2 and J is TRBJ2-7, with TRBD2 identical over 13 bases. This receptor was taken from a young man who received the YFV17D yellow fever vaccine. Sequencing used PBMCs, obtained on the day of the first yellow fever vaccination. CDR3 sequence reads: CASSLGIGTSGVSSYEQYV. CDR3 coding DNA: TGTGCCAGCAGCTTAGGGATCGGGACTAGCGGGGTGAGCTCCTACGAGCAGTACGTC.